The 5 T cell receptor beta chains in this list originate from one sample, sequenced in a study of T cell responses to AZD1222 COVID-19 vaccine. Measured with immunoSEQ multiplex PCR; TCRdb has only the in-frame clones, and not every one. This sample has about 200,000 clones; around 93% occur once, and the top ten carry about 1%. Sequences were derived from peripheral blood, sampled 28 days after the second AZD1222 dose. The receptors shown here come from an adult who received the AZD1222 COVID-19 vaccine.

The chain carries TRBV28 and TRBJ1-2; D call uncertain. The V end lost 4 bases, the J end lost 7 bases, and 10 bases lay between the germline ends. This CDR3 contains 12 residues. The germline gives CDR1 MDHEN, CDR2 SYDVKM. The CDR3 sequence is CASSSPFSGYTF. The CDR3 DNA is TGTGCCAGCAGTTCACCGTTTTCTGGCTACACCTTC.

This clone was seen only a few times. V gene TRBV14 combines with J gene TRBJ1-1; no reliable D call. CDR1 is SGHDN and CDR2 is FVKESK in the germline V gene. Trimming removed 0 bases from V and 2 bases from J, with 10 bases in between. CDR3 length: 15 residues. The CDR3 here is CASSQETGFNTEAFF. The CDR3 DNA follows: TGTGCCAGCAGCCAAGAGACGGGTTTCAACACTGAAGCTTTCTTT. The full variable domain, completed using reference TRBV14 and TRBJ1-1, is EAGVTQFPSHSVIEKGQTVTLRCDPISGHDNLYWYRRVMGKEIKFLLHFVKESKQDESGMPNNRFLAERTGGTYSTLKVQPAELEDSGVYFCASSQETGFNTEAFFGQGTRLTVV.

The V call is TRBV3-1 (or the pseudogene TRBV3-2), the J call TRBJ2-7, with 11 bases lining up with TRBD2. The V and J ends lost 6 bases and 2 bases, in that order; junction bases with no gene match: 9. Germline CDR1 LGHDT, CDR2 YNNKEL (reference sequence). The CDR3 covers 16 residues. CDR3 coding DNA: TGTGCCAGCAGTAGACTAGCGGGGTATCAACCCTACGAGCAGTACTTC. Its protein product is CASSRLAGYQPYEQYF.

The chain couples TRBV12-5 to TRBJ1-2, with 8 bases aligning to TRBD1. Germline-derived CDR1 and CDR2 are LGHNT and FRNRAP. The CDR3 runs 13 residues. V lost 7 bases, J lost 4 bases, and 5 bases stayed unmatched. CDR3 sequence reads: CASADRGGYGYTF. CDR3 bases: TGTGCTAGTGCCGACAGGGGAGGCTATGGCTACACCTTC.

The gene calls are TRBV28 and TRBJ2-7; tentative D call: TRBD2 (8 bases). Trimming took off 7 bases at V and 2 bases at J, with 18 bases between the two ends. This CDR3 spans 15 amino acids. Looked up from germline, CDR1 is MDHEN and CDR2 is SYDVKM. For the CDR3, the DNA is TGTGCCAGCACCCGGGAGGGGACAGTTCCCTACGAGCAGTACTTC. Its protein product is CASTREGTVPYEQYF.